These T cell receptor beta chains were read from a single sample in a study of T cells after yellow fever vaccination. TCRdb reprocessed the 5' RACE reads via MiXCR and lists one record per CDR3 protein. The sample lists under 40,000 distinct CDR3 sequences; about 6.6% were seen once. Sequenced here: PBMCs, either bulk or a sorted T-cell subset (CD4+, CD8+, memory, or dextramer-sorted; not recorded which), sampled on the day of the first yellow fever vaccination. These receptor sequences come from a man aged 18 to 30 who received the YFV17D yellow fever vaccine. Both conserved end residues are part of each CDR3. A D gene is named only where the DNA matches it firmly. Clone size appears in some rows only: once, few, many, or a class for an expanded clone.

V: TRBV20-1
J: TRBJ2-1
size: many
D: TRBD2
CDR3: CSARDRRGGYNEQFF
DNA: TGCAGTGCTAGAGATCGACGCGGGGGTTACAATGAGCAGTTCTTC

V: TRBV5-6
J: TRBJ2-3
size: many
D: -
CDR3: CASSFLDTQYF
DNA: TGTGCCAGCAGCTTTCTGGATACGCAGTATTTT

V: TRBV13
J: TRBJ2-3
size: -
D: -
CDR3: CASSLVGRSTDTQYF
DNA: TGTGCCAGCAGCTTAGTTGGACGATCCACAGATACGCAGTATTTT

V: TRBV4-1
J: TRBJ1-6
size: -
D: -
CDR3: CASSSGPDSPLHF
DNA: TGCGCCAGCAGCAGCGGTCCAGACTCACCCCTCCACTTT

V: TRBV20-1
J: TRBJ1-2
size: few
D: -
CDR3: CSARRQGNGYTF
DNA: TGCAGTGCTAGGCGGCAGGGGAATGGCTACACCTTC

V: TRBV7-3
J: TRBJ1-3
size: few
D: -
CDR3: CASSDPKSGNTIYF
DNA: TGTGCCAGCAGCGATCCGAAATCTGGAAACACCATATATTTT

V: TRBV7-6
J: TRBJ2-5
size: many
D: -
CDR3: CASSLPGGLDQYF
DNA: TGTGCCAGCAGCTTGCCGGGGGGCTTGGACCAGTACTTC

V: TRBV7-2
J: TRBJ1-5
size: few
D: -
CDR3: CASNRQGRDQPQHF
DNA: TGTGCCAGCAACAGGCAGGGGCGAGATCAGCCCCAGCATTTT

V: TRBV7-2
J: TRBJ1-1
size: many
D: -
CDR3: CASSLDWGGFTEAFF
DNA: TGTGCCAGCAGCTTAGATTGGGGGGGCTTCACTGAAGCTTTCTTT

V: TRBV20-1
J: TRBJ1-2
size: many
D: -
CDR3: CSAGRYGYTF
DNA: TGCAGTGCGGGACGTTATGGCTACACCTTC

V: TRBV5-1
J: TRBJ2-2
size: many
D: TRBD1
CDR3: CASSPGTGNTGELFF
DNA: TGCGCCAGCAGCCCTGGGACAGGGAACACCGGGGAGCTGTTTTTT

V: TRBV7-2
J: TRBJ2-7
size: many
D: TRBD2
CDR3: CASSLASSGGSSSYEQYF
DNA: TGTGCCAGCAGCTTAGCTTCTAGCGGGGGGTCAAGCTCCTACGAGCAGTACTTC

V: TRBV24-1
J: TRBJ2-1
size: -
D: TRBD2
CDR3: CATSAAGGPYNEQFF
DNA: TGTGCCACCAGTGCCGCGGGGGGTCCCTACAATGAGCAGTTCTTC

V: TRBV6-2/TRBV6-3
J: TRBJ2-1
size: many
D: -
CDR3: CASSDHSSYNEQFF
DNA: TGTGCCAGCAGTGACCATAGCTCCTACAATGAGCAGTTCTTC

V: TRBV24-1
J: TRBJ1-2
size: many
D: -
CDR3: CATSDLGGCGYTF
DNA: TGTGCCACCAGTGATTTAGGGGGATGCGGCTACACCTTC

V: TRBV7-9
J: TRBJ2-1
size: few
D: TRBD2
CDR3: CASSYPGTSYNEQFF
DNA: TGTGCCAGCAGTTATCCCGGGACTAGTTACAATGAGCAGTTCTTC

V: TRBV20-1
J: TRBJ2-5
size: many
D: TRBD2
CDR3: CSAGQLAGTETQYF
DNA: TGCAGTGCTGGCCAACTAGCGGGGACGGAGACCCAGTACTTC

V: TRBV12-3/TRBV12-4
J: TRBJ1-5
size: many
D: -
CDR3: CASSFVTANQPQHF
DNA: TGTGCCAGCAGTTTTGTAACAGCCAATCAGCCCCAGCATTTT

V: TRBV5-1
J: TRBJ1-6
size: many
D: -
CDR3: CASSFAGDNSPLHF
DNA: TGCGCCAGCAGCTTCGCAGGTGATAATTCACCCCTCCACTTT

V: TRBV3-1
J: TRBJ2-6
size: few
D: -
CDR3: CASSQQVTGANVLTF
DNA: TGTGCCAGCAGCCAACAGGTAACTGGGGCCAACGTCCTGACTTTC

V: TRBV7-2
J: TRBJ2-3
size: few
D: -
CDR3: CASSLYLDTQYF
DNA: TGTGCCAGCAGCTTATACTTAGATACGCAGTATTTT

V: TRBV7-6
J: TRBJ2-1
size: many
D: -
CDR3: CASSRPGGDEQFF
DNA: TGTGCCAGCAGCAGACCCGGGGGCGATGAGCAGTTCTTC

V: TRBV3-1
J: TRBJ2-6
size: -
D: TRBD1
CDR3: CASSRTGGQVAGANVLTF
DNA: TGTGCCAGCAGCCGGACAGGAGGACAGGTCGCGGGGGCCAACGTCCTGACTTTC

V: TRBV7-3
J: TRBJ2-1
size: many
D: -
CDR3: CASSLDGTAYNEQFF
DNA: TGTGCCAGCAGCTTAGATGGGACGGCCTACAATGAGCAGTTCTTC

V: TRBV20-1
J: TRBJ1-5
size: many
D: -
CDR3: CSAIGASNQPQHF
DNA: TGCAGTGCTATTGGGGCGAGCAATCAGCCCCAGCATTTT

V: TRBV11-2
J: TRBJ1-2
size: many
D: -
CDR3: CASRKIVGNYGYTF
DNA: TGTGCCAGCAGAAAAATTGTGGGAAACTATGGCTACACCTTC

V: TRBV11-2
J: TRBJ2-1
size: many
D: -
CDR3: CASSLDRLQYNEQFF
DNA: TGTGCCAGCAGCTTAGATCGATTGCAGTACAATGAGCAGTTCTTC